This T cell receptor beta chain was sequenced in a study of response to subunit inactivated influenza vaccine (dated by TCRdb to 2017 to 2018). Context from the whole study: Deep quantitative T cell receptor repertoire profiling was used in the study to track responses to a trivalent subunit inactivated influenza vaccine. Summary of the overall study and its limitations: According to the authors, only a limited number of new T cells may be recruited by each seasonal influenza vaccination.

Trimming removed 7 bases from V and 1 base from J; the gene matches leave 3 bases unexplained. The germline V gene provides CDR1 SQVTM and CDR2 ANQGSEA. The CDR3 contains 12 residues, cysteine and phenylalanine counted. This entry keeps only the CDR3 DNA: 36 bases, framed from base 1. The table lists this clonotype with a few counts. No cognate antigen has been identified for it. Base qualities are not at hand, and no much larger clone is one base apart. Libraries came from RT-PCR. Instrument used: Illumina HiSeq 2500. TCRdb trimmed the raw reads at Q25, called clones with MiXCR and kept productive beta chains. Under each unique CDR3 protein, matching rows form one entry showing the most common genes and DNA. The sample data list fewer than 600,000 distinct CDR3 sequences, and roughly 7.9% of these were observed just once. The ten largest clones capture around 13% of the sample.

Sequenced here: PBMCs from blood, sampled 23 months after vaccination. The receptor chain draws on TRBV29-1 and TRBJ2-5; 7 bases in between match TRBD2. This sequence originates from a man between 50 and 75 years old who received an inactivated influenza vaccine. Donor details come from another sample of the same person, matched by shared clones. The nucleotides are TGCAGCGCGTCTAGCGGCCAAGAGACCCAGTACTTC. Protein translation: CSASSGQETQYF. Reference TRBV29-1 and TRBJ2-5 proteins supply the regions before and after the CDR3; the full variable domain is: SAVISQKPSRDICQRGTSLTIQCQVDSQVTMMFWYRQQPGQSLTLIATANQGSEATYESGFVIDKFPISRPNLTFSTLTVSNMSPEDSSIYLCSASSGQETQYFGPGTRLLVL.